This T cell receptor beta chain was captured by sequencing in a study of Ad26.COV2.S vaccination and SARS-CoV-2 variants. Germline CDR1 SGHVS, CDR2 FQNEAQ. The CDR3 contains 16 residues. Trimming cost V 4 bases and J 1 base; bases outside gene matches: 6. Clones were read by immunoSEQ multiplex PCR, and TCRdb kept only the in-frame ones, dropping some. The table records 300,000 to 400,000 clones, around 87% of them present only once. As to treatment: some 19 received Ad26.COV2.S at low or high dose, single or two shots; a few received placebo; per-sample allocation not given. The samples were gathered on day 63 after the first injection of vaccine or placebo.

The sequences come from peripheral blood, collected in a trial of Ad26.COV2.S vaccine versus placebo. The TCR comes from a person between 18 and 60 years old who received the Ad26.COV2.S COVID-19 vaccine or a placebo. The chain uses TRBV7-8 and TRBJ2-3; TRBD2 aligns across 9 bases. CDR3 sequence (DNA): TGTGCCAGCAGCTCGGAAAGGACTAGCGGCACAGATACGCAGTATTTT. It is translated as CASSSERTSGTDTQYF.